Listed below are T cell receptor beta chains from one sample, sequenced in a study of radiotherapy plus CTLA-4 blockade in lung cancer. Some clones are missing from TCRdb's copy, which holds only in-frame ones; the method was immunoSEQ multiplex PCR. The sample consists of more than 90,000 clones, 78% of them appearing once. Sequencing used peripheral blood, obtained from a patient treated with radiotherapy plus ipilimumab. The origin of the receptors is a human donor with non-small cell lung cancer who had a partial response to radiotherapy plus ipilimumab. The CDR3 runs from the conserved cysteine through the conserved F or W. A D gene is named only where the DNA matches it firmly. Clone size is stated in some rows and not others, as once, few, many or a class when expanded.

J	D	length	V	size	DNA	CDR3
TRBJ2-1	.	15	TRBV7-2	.	TGTGCCAGCACCCCCTCCGGGCTAGCGAACAATGAGCAGTTCTTC	CASTPSGLANNEQFF
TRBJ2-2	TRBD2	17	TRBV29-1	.	TGCAGCGTTCCCAAGGGGACTAGCGGGATGAACACCGGGGAGCTGTTTTTT	CSVPKGTSGMNTGELFF
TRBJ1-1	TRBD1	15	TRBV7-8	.	TGTGCCAGCAGCAAAAGGGGACAGGCGAACACTGAAGCTTTCTTT	CASSKRGQANTEAFF
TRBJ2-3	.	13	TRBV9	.	TGTGCCAGCAGCGTAGCTGGCACAGATACGCAGTATTTT	CASSVAGTDTQYF
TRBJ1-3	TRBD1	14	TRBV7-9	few	TGTGCCAGCAGCCCCGACAGGGGTGTGGACACCATATATTTT	CASSPDRGVDTIYF
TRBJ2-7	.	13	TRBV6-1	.	TGTGCCAGCAAGAGGACAGCTTCCTACGAGCAGTACTTC	CASKRTASYEQYF
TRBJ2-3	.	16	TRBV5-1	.	TGCGCCAGCAGCTTGGCCGAGTTAGCTGGCACAGATACGCAGTATTTT	CASSLAELAGTDTQYF
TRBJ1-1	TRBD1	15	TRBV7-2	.	TGTGCCAGCAGCTCGACAGGGTTGGGATTTAGTGAAGCTTTCTTT	CASSSTGLGFSEAFF
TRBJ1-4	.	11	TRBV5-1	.	TGCGCCAGCAGGCTAAATGAAAAACTGTTTTTT	CASRLNEKLFF
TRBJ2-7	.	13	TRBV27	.	TGTGCCAGCAGCCTTGGGAGGATTTACGAGCAGTACTTC	CASSLGRIYEQYF
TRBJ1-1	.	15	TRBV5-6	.	TGTGCCAGCAGCGCGGCGGGACGGACGAACACTGAAGCTTTCTTT	CASSAAGRTNTEAFF
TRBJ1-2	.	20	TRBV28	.	TGTGCCAGCAGTTTATACATCTTCCCGGCGAGGACCGGCGGGAACTATGGCTACACCTTC	CASSLYIFPARTGGNYGYTF
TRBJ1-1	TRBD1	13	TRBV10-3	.	TGTGCCATCAGTGAACAGGGGCGGCGGGAAGCTTTCTTT	CAISEQGRREAFF
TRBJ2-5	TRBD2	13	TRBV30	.	TGTGCCTGGGCGAGCGGGAGTGGGGAGACCCAGTACTTC	CAWASGSGETQYF
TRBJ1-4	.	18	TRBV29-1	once	TGCAGCTCACAAAATAAGGGGGAGACTCGAGAAACTAATGAAAAACTGTTTTTT	CSSQNKGETRETNEKLFF
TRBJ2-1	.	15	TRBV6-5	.	TGTGCCAGCAGTTACTCCTGGGGGGAGATGAATGAGCAGTTCTTC	CASSYSWGEMNEQFF
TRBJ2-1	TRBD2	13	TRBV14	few	TGTGCCAGCAGGGGACTAGCGGGAGCTGAGCAGTTCTTC	CASRGLAGAEQFF
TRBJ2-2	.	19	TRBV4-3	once	TGCGCCAGCAGCCAAGGACTTATTTCAGGCGGTACGAACACCGGGGGGCTGTTTTTT	CASSQGLISGGTNTGGLFF
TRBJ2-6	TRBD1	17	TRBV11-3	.	TGTGCCAGCAGTCCCGGGACAGGCTTCTCTGGGGCCAACGTCCTGACTTTC	CASSPGTGFSGANVLTF
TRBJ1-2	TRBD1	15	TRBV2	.	TGTGCCAGCAGTGAAACAGGGGGCCCTGAGAGGGGCTACACCTTC	CASSETGGPERGYTF
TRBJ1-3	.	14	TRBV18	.	TGTGCCAGCTCACCTGGGCAGACTGGAAACACCATATATTTT	CASSPGQTGNTIYF
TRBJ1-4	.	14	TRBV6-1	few	TGTGCCTCCGTAGGTTGGGCAGCTAATGAAAAACTGTTTTTT	CASVGWAANEKLFF
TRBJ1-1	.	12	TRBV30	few	TGTGCCTGGAGCGCAGGCGCCCCCAGACCTTTCTTT	CAWSAGAPRPFF
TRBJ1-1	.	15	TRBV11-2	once	TGTGCCAGCAGCTTAGGAGGATGGGGGAGGACTGAAGCTTTCTTT	CASSLGGWGRTEAFF
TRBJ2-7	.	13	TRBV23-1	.	TGCGCCAGCAGACCCCGGGGAATGTACGAGCAGTACTTC	CASRPRGMYEQYF
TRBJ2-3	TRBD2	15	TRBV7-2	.	TGTGCCAGCAGCCCCGCTAGCGGGAGGGGAGATACGCAGTATTTT	CASSPASGRGDTQYF
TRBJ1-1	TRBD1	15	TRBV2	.	TGTGCCAGCAGTGTCAAACAGGGGCGAGGGATTGAAGCTTTCTTT	CASSVKQGRGIEAFF
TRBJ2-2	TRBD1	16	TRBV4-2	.	TGTGCCAGCAGCCTATCGGGACAGCCGAACACCGGGGAGCTGTTTTTT	CASSLSGQPNTGELFF
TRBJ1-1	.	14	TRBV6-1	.	TGTGCCAGCAGCTCTGCCGGGATGAACACTGAAGCTTTCTTT	CASSSAGMNTEAFF
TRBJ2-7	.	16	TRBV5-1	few	TGCGCCAGCAGCCAATTGGGCGGGACGGCGGATCGGGAGCAGTACTTC	CASSQLGGTADREQYF
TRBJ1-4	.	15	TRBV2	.	TGTGCCAGCAGAGCGGGAGGAGGGGGAAATGAAAAACTGTTTTTT	CASRAGGGGNEKLFF
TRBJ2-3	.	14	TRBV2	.	TGTGCCAGCTCTGGGTTGTCAGGGTTAGATACGCAGTATTTT	CASSGLSGLDTQYF
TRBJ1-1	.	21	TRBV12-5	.	TGTGCTAGTGGTTTTCCGCCCCTCGACAGGACAAGTTTCGACATGAACACTGAAGCTTTCTTT	CASGFPPLDRTSFDMNTEAFF
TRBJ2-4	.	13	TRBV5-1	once	TGCGCCAGCAGCTTGGAAGGTCAGGGTCAGAGAAACTTC	CASSLEGQGQRNF
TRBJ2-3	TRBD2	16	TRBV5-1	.	TGCGCCAGCAGCTTTAGGCTAGCGGGAGGCACAGATACGCAGTATTTT	CASSFRLAGGTDTQYF
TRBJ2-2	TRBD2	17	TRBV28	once	TGTGCCAGCAGTTTATTAAGTAGCGGGAGGGGCACCGGGGAGCTGTTTTTT	CASSLLSSGRGTGELFF
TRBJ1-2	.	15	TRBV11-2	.	TGTGCCAGCAGCTCTCCCCGGACAGCGAACTATGGCTACACCTTC	CASSSPRTANYGYTF
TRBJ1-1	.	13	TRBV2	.	TGTGCCAGCATTTTCGACAGAGCCACTGAAGCTTTCTTT	CASIFDRATEAFF
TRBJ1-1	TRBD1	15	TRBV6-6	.	TGTGCCAGCAGTTGGACAGGCCGAGGAGGGACTGAAGCTTTCTTT	CASSWTGRGGTEAFF
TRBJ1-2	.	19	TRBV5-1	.	TGCCCCCAGCAGCTTGGTGAGTGGTTCGGAAGAGAGGCTAACTATGGCTACACCTTC	CPQQLGEWFGREANYGYTF
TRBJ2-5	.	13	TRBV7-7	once	TGTGCTAGCAGCTTAGATTCTCGGGAGACCCAGTACTTC	CASSLDSRETQYF
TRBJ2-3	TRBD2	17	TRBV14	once	TGTGCCAGCAGCCTCAGGACTAGCGGATTTAGCACAGATACGCAGTATTTT	CASSLRTSGFSTDTQYF
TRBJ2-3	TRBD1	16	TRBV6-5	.	TGTGCCAGCAGTTACTCCCGGACAGGGGGGACAGATACGCAGTATTTT	CASSYSRTGGTDTQYF
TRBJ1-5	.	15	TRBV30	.	TGTGCCTGGAGCCCCAAGGACAGAATGGGTCAGCCCCAGCATTTT	CAWSPKDRMGQPQHF
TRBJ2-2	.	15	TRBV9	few	TGTGCCAGCAGCGTAGGAGTAGCGAACACCGGGGAGCTGTTTTTT	CASSVGVANTGELFF
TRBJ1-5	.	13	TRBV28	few	TGTGCCAGCAGGCCCGAGTTTTATCAGCCCCAGCATTTT	CASRPEFYQPQHF
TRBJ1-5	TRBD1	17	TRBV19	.	TGTGCCAGTAGTATCGGGACAGGGGGCGGTAAAGGTCAGCCCCAGCATTTT	CASSIGTGGGKGQPQHF
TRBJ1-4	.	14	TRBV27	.	TGTGCCAGCAGTCCCGGACCGAGGGGGGAAAAACTGTTTTTT	CASSPGPRGEKLFF
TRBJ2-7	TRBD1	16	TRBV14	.	TGTGCCAGCAGCCAAGATCCGGGACAGGGGAGGTACGAGCAGTACTTC	CASSQDPGQGRYEQYF
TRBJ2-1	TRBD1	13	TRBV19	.	TGTGCCAGTAGTATACAGAACAGGGGCGAGCAGTTCTTC	CASSIQNRGEQFF
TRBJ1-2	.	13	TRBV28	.	TGTGCCAGCAGTTTACTTCAGGGCAGGGGATACACCTTC	CASSLLQGRGYTF